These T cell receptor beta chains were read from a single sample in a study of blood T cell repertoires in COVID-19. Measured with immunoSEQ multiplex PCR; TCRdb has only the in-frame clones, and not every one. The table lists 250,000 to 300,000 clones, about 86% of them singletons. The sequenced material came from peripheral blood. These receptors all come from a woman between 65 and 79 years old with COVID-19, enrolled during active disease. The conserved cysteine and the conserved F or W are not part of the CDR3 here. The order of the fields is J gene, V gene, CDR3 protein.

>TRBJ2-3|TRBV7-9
ASSLAALDTQY
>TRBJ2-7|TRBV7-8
ASSADFSYEQY
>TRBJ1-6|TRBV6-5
ASYPPGSYNSPLH
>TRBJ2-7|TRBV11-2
ASSFGDRGYEQY
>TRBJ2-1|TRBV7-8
ASSFGGADEQF
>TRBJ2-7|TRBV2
ASKGTGEGEQY
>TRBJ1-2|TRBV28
ASSSLGTAPNYGYT
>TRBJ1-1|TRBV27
ASSLWRNTEAF
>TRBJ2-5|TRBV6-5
ASSYGETQY
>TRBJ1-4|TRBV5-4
ASSLGGTVNEKLF
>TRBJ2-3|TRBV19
ASSRASTDTQY
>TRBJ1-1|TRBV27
ASSDRWDTEAF
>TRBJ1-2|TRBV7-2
ASSLELQYYGYT
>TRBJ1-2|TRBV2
ASSIDRGRTGYT
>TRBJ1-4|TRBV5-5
ASSPREKLF
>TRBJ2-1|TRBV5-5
ASSFSANEQF
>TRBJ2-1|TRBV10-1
AYPERDRENNEQF
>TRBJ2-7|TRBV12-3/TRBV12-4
ASSPGHWMEQY
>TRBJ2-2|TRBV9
ASRGTLPRGTGELF
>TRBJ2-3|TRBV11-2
ASSFGGGGTDTQY
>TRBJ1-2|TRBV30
AWSLGMINGYT
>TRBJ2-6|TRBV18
ASSPLQGSGANVLT
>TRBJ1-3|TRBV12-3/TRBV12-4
ASSLVYGNTIY
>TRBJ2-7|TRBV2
AVGTPAYEQY
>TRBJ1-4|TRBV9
ASSAPGRGVEKLF